Sequencing of this T cell receptor beta chain was carried out in a study of metastatic and nonmetastatic thyroid tumors. Study overall: Comparison of repertoires was carried out across blood and tumor or nodule tissue from malignant and benign thyroid patients. Study-wide results and caveats: Within blood and tumor, benign nodules reportedly had significantly lower TCR beta diversity than malignant thyroid tumors did.

Via MiXCR, TCRdb re-called the PCR reads. The top ten hold 25% to 30% of the sample, which has about 25,000 clones, around 20% seen once. No patient had received any treatment before thyroid surgery. In germline, CDR1 is WSHSY, CDR2 SAAADI. The CDR3 consists of 12 residues. This clone was seen a handful of times. The antigen is undetermined. A much more abundant neighbour one base away suggests this may be a read error. The conserved final phenylalanine or tryptophan is absent from the CDR3, which likely points to a read error. The same CDR3 can be traced to other DNA sequences in this sample. The V call is TRBV10-2, the J call TRBJ2-5; D is undetermined. The specimen sequenced was blood. The clonotype was recovered from a male donor with papillary thyroid cancer or a benign thyroid nodule (not recorded which). Some clones in this sample may be carry-over from other donors' samples. Written as DNA, the CDR3 is TGTGCCAGCAGTGAACAGAAAGAGACCCAGTACCTC. It translates to CASSEQKETQYL.